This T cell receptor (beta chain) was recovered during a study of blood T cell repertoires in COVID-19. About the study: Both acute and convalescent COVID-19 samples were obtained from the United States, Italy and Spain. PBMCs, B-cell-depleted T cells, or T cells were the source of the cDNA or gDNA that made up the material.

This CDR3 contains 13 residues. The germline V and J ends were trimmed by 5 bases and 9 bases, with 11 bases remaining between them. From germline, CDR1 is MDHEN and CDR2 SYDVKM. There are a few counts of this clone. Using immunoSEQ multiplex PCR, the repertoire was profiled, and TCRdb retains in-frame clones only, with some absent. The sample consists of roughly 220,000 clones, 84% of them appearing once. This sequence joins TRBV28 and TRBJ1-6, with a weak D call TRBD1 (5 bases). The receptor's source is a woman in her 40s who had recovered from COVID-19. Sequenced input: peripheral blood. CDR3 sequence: CASSTLGPSPLHF. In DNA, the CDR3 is TGTGCCAGCAGTACCTTGGGGCCTTCACCCCTCCACTTT.